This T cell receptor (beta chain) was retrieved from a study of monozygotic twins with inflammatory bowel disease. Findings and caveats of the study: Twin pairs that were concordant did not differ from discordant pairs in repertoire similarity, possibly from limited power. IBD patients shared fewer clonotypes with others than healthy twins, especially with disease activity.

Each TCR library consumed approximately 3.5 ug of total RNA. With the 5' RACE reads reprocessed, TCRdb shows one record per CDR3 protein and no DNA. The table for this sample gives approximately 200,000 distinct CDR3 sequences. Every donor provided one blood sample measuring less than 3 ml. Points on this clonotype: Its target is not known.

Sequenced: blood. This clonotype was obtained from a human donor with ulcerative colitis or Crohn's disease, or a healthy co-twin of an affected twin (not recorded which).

The CDR3 protein is CSAIPWATNTGELFF. The rearrangement links TRBV20-1 to TRBJ2-2; as DNA is missing, the TRBD1 call by TCRdb cannot be tested. Germline loops: CDR1 DFQATT, CDR2 SNEGSKA (reference sequence). The CDR3 covers 15 residues.